This record concerns one TCR beta chain sequence. Its antigen is currently unknown. The record originates from a study of cytomegalovirus exposure and HLA in healthy donors. The study ran its PCR with 60 Vbeta and 13 Jbeta primers. Produced via immunoSEQ multiplex PCR; TCRdb's table is partial and in-frame only. The table shows under 200,000 clones, with 82% occurring only once. General study findings and limits: Upon later analysis, TCR association rates were observed to vary by HLA locus, being highest for DRB1 and lowest for HLA-C. Diagnosis of cytomegalovirus status made by the classifier reportedly showed high specificity and sensitivity.

The sequenced sample consisted of PBMCs. The source is a girl under 18 in good health and CMV-seropositive.

CDR3 residues: CASRRLTGNTIYF. CDR3 DNA sequence: TGTGCCAGTAGGCGTCTTACTGGAAACACCATATATTTT. The J gene is TRBJ1-3, the V gene TRBV19; D is uncertain. The CDR3 runs 13 residues. Germline values: CDR1 LNHDA, CDR2 SQIVND (reference sequence). V gave up 6 bases and J gave up 2 bases, with 8 bases separating them.